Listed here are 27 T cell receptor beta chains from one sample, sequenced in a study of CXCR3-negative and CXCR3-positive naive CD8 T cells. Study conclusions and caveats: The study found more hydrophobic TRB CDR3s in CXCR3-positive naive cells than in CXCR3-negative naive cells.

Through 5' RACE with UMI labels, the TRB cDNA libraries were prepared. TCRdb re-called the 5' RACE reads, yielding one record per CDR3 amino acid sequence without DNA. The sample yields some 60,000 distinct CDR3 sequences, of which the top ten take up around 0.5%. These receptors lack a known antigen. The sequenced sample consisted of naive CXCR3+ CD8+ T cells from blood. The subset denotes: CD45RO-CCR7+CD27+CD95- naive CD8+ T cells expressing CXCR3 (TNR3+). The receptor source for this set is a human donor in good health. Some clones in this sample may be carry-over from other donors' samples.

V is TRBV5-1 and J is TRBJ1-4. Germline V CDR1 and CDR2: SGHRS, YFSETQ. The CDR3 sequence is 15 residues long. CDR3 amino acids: CASRPAEATNEKLFF.

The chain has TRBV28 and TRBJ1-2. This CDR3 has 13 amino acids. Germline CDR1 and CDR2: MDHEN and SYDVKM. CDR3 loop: CASSLGPNYGYTF.

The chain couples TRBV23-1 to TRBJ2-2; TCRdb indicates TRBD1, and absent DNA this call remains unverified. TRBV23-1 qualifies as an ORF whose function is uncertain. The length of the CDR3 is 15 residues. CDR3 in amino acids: CASSQGTGNTGELFF.

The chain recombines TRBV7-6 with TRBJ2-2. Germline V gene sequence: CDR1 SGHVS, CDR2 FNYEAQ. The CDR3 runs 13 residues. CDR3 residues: CAGGWYNTGELFF.

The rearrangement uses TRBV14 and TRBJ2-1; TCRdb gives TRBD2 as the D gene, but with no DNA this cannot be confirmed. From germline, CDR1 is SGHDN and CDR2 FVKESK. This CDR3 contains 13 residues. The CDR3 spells CASSLQGPNEQFF.

The CDR3 sequence is CSARRPGQGINEQFF. V and J are TRBV20-1 and TRBJ2-1; absent DNA, TCRdb's TRBD1 call cannot be checked. From germline, CDR1 is DFQATT and CDR2 SNEGSKA (reference sequence). The CDR3 is made up of 15 amino acids.

This CDR3 reads CASSTGTPEQYF. The chain joins TRBV12-3 or TRBV12-4 to TRBJ2-7; TCRdb selects TRBD1, and the lack of DNA leaves this call unchecked. CDR3 length equals 12 residues.

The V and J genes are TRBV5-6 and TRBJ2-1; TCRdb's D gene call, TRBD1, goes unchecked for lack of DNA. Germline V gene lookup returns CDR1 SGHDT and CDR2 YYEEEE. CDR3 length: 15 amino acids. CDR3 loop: CASSALRGEYNEQFF.

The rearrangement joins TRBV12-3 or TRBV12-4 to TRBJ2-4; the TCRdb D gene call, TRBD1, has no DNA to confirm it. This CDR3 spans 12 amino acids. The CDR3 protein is CASLSPKRIQYF.

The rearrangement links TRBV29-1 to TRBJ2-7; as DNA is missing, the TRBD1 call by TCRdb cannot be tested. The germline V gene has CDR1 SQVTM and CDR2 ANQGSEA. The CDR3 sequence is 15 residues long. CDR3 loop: CSVEHSQEKVGEQYF.

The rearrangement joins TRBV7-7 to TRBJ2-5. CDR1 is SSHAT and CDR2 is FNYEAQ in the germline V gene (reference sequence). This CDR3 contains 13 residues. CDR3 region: CASSFYWGETQYF.

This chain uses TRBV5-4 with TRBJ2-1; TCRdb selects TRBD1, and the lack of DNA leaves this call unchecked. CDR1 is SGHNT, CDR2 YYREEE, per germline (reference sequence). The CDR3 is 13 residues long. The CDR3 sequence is CASSLGVGTEQFF.

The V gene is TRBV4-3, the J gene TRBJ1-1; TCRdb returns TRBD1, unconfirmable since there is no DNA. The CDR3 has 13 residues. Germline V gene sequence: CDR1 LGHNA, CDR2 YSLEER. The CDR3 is CASSPPGAAEAFF.

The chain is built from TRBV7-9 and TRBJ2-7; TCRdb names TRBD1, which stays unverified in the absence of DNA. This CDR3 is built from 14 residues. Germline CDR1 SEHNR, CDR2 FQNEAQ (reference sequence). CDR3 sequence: CASSSPGQPHEQYF.

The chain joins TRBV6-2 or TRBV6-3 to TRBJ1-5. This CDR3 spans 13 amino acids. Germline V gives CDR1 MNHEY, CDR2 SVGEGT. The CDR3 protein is CTSSYPGGQPQHF.

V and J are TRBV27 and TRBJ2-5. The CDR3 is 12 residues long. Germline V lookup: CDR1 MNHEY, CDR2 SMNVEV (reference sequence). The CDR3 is CASSSFGETQYF.

Here the CDR3 reads CASSLTLSPYEHYF. The rearrangement joins TRBV28 to TRBJ2-7. Germline assignment: CDR1 MDHEN and CDR2 SYDVKM. This CDR3 contains 14 residues.

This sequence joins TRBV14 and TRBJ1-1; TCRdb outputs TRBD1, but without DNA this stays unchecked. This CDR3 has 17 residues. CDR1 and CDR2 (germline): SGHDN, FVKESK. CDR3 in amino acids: CASSQAGTGQLGTEAFF.

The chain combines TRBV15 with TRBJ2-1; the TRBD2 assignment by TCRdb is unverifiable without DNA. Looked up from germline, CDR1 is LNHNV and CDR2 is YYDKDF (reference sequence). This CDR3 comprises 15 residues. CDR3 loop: CATSRTSGVDNEQFF.

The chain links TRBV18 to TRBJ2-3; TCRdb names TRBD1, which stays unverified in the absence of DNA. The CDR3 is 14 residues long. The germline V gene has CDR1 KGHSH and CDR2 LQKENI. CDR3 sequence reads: CASSPPLGPDTQYF.

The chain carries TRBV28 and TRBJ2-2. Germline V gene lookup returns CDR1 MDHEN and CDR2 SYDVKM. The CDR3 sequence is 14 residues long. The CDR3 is CASSSTAGVGELFF.

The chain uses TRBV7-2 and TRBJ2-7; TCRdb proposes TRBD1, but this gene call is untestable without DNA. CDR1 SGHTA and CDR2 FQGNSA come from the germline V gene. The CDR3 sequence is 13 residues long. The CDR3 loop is CASSWGGGYEQYF. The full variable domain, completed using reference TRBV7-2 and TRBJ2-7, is GAGVSQSPSNKVTEKGKDVELRCDPISGHTALYWYRQSLGQGLEFLIYFQGNSAPDKSGLPSDRFSAERTGGSVSTLTIQRTQQEDSAVYLCASSWGGGYEQYFGPGTRLTVT.

The chain's CDR3 is CASSQDRGLAGQETQYF. This chain uses TRBV3-1 with TRBJ2-5. Germline V CDR1 and CDR2: LGHDT, YNNKEL (reference sequence). This CDR3 has 17 residues.

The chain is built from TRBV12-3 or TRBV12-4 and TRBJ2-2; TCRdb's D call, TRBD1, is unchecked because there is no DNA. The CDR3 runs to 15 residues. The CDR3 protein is CASTKGVGNTGELFF.

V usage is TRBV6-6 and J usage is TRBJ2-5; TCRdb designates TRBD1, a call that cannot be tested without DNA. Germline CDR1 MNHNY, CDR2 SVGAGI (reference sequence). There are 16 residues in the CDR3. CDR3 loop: CASSYPSTGTTETQYF.

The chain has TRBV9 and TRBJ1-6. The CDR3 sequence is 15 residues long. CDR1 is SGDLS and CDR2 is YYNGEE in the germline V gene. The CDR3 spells CASSVAGTSNSPLHF.

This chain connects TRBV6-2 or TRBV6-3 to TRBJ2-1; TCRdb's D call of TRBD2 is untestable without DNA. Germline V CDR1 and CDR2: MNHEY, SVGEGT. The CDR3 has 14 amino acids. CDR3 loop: CASSYSAGGNEQFF.